This entry describes one T cell receptor beta chain. Sequenced by immunoSEQ multiplex PCR; TCRdb stores in-frame clones only, minus some. Of some 700,000 clones listed, 88% are singletons. This specimen belongs to a study of shared T cell receptors in the human thymus. V dropped 0 bases and J dropped 3 bases, with 8 bases sitting between them. Germline CDR1 SEHNR, CDR2 FQNEAQ (reference sequence). This CDR3 contains 15 residues. This sample was also put to use in a study of human thymus T cells. That study reports: The sample donors, healthy Finnish infants, were having corrective surgery for congenital heart defects. Thymus tissue for the work was resected from patients undergoing corrective heart surgery. An apparent bias in V and J gene usage was seen in thymic and blood repertoires. Thymic repertoires from unrelated individuals overlapped highly, related research reported.

This sequence originates from a boy in the first two years of life with a congenital heart defect. This rearrangement joins TRBV7-9 to TRBJ1-4, with a possible D match to TRBD1 (6 bases). Sequencing was done on a sample of thymocytes. CDR3 sequence (DNA): TGTGCCAGCAGCTTAGCCGGGACACCTAATGAAAAACTGTTTTTT. Protein sequence: CASSLAGTPNEKLFF.